Listed here are 20 T cell receptor beta chains from one sample, sequenced in a study of blood T cell repertoires in COVID-19. Method: immunoSEQ multiplex PCR; TCRdb's copy keeps in-frame clones and lacks some. Of around 260,000 clones in the sample, 91% were seen once. What was sequenced was peripheral blood. These receptors were taken from a person aged 18-30 years with COVID-19, enrolled during active disease.

The chain has TRBV7-9 and TRBJ2-1; 8 positions agree with TRBD1. The CDR3 length is 15 residues. V lost 5 bases and J lost 4; bases outside the gene matches: 7. Germline values: CDR1 SEHNR, CDR2 FQNEAQ (reference sequence). The CDR3 is CASSRSGGAYNEQFF. DNA for the CDR3: TGTGCCAGCAGCCGTTCAGGGGGCGCATACAATGAGCAGTTCTTC.

The rearrangement links TRBV9 to TRBJ2-7; D possibly corresponds to TRBD2 (6 bases). V dropped 4 bases and J dropped 0 bases, with 11 bases sitting between them. The CDR3 is made up of 14 amino acids. CDR1 is SGDLS, CDR2 YYNGEE, per germline. As DNA, the CDR3 is TGTGCCAGCAGCATAGCGGAGAGCTCCTACGAGCAGTACTTC. Protein: CASSIAESSYEQYF.

The chain links TRBV28 to TRBJ1-2; 11 nucleotides align to TRBD1. This CDR3 is built from 16 residues. Trimming at V came to 9 bases and at J to 4 bases, leaving 13 bases not matched to a gene. Germline V gene lookup returns CDR1 MDHEN and CDR2 SYDVKM. For the CDR3, the DNA is TGTGCCAGTGTTGGACAGGGGGCCCGAGCGCTCTATGGCTACACCTTC. It specifies CASVGQGARALYGYTF.

V and J are TRBV28 and TRBJ1-5; 7 bases fit TRBD1. CDR1 is MDHEN, CDR2 SYDVKM, per germline. Trimming took 11 bases from V and 6 from J; bases not matched to a gene: 10. The length of the CDR3 is 13 residues. The CDR3 region has the DNA TGTGCCGTAAACAGGGGTTTGAGTCAGCCCCAGCATTTT. Its protein is CAVNRGLSQPQHF.

In its sample, this clone was seen once. The chain uses TRBV6-2 or TRBV6-3 and TRBJ1-3; D is ambiguous. This CDR3 is built from 14 residues. The V and J ends lost 4 bases and 0 bases respectively, with 7 bases between them. Germline CDR1 MNHEY, CDR2 SVGEGT. DNA of the CDR3: TGTGCCAGCAGTTCTCCTTACTCTGGAAACACCATATATTTT. Translation gives CASSSPYSGNTIYF.

A note on this clone: The sample has other DNA sequences that encode this CDR3 too. The genes are TRBV12-3 or TRBV12-4 and TRBJ2-7; maybe TRBD2 (6 bases). V was trimmed by 6 bases and J by 6 bases, leaving 15 bases between them. The CDR3 totals 13 residues. The CDR3 nucleotides read TGTGCCAGCAGGGGGGGACTCGGGGGCGAGCAGTACTTC. Translation gives CASRGGLGGEQYF.

This chain joins TRBV27 and TRBJ1-1; D not resolved. The V and J ends lost 3 bases and 3 bases respectively, with 11 bases between them. Germline lookup yields CDR1 MNHEY and CDR2 SMNVEV (reference sequence). The CDR3 has 14 amino acids. As DNA, the CDR3 is TGTGCCAGCAGTTTTAAGGCCGGGTACACTGAAGCTTTCTTT. Protein sequence: CASSFKAGYTEAFF.

The chain recombines TRBV11-3 with TRBJ2-1, with D hard to call. The V gene lost 0 bases and the J gene lost 9 bases, with 6 bases spanning the gap. Germline CDR1 and CDR2: SGHNT and YENEEA. The CDR3 has 12 residues. In DNA form, the CDR3 reads TGTGCCAGCAGCTTAGATACGGGTGAGCAGTTCTTC. Its protein product is CASSLDTGEQFF. Full variable domain (remainder filled in from reference TRBV11-3 and TRBJ2-1): EAGVVQSPRYKIIEKKQPVAFWCNPISGHNTLYWYLQNLGQGPELLIRYENEEAVDDSQLPKDRFSAERLKGVDSTLKIQPAELGDSAVYLCASSLDTGEQFFGPGTRLTVL.

The chain combines TRBV28 with TRBJ1-1; D is possibly TRBD1 (5 bases). Per the germline V gene, CDR1 is MDHEN and CDR2 is SYDVKM. Trimming stripped 6 bases from V and 1 base from J, with 18 bases between. The CDR3 has 16 residues. The CDR3 bases are TGTGCCAGCAGACAAAGCCCCGACAGAACGAACACTGAAGCTTTCTTT. Protein sequence: CASRQSPDRTNTEAFF.

This rearrangement joins TRBV12-1 to TRBJ2-2; the tabulated D call, TRBD1, remains unverified against the DNA. TRBV12-1 is tagged as a pseudogene. The CDR3 is made up of 14 amino acids. The CDR3 sequence: CASLRAENTGELFF. CDR3 nucleotides: TGTGCCAGCCTCAGGGCGGAGAACACCGGGGAGCTGTTTTTT.

The CDR3 DNA reads as TGTGCCAGCAGCGCGGGGCGAAACTCGGTCACTGAAGCTTTCTTT. Protein: CASSAGRNSVTEAFF. This sequence joins TRBV7-9 and TRBJ1-1, with D tentatively TRBD1 (5 bases). Germline V gene lookup returns CDR1 SEHNR and CDR2 FQNEAQ (reference sequence). The CDR3 loop spans 15 amino acids. V lost 5 bases and J lost 4, with 17 bases in between.

The rearrangement joins TRBV14 to TRBJ2-7, with D perhaps matching TRBD1 (5 bases). Trimming took 2 bases from V and 3 from J, leaving 8 bases between them. This CDR3 has 13 amino acids. The V gene's germline CDR1 is SGHDN and CDR2 FVKESK. CDR3 region: CASSQIQDYEQYF. CDR3 sequence (DNA): TGTGCCAGCAGCCAAATACAGGACTACGAGCAGTACTTC.

Concerning this clone: Other nucleotide sequences in the sample specify the same CDR3. V and J are TRBV3-1 (or the pseudogene TRBV3-2) and TRBJ1-1, with TRBD1 matching 7 bases. V shed 4 bases, J shed 1 base, and the junction held 3 bases outside the gene matches. Germline lookup yields CDR1 LGHDT and CDR2 YNNKEL (reference sequence). The length of the CDR3 is 14 residues. CDR3: CASSLGQTNTEAFF. The CDR3 DNA reads TGTGCCAGCAGCCTGGGACAGACGAACACTGAAGCTTTCTTT.

The rearrangement joins TRBV5-1 to TRBJ2-2; 11 bases map to TRBD2. Trimming cost V 4 bases and J 2 bases; bases outside gene matches: 16. This CDR3 contains 20 residues. Germline V gene lookup returns CDR1 SGHRS and CDR2 YFSETQ. The CDR3 coding sequence is TGCGCCAGCAGCGGAGGGATTATGATAGCGGGAGGGCAAAACACCGGGGAGCTGTTTTTT. This sequence encodes CASSGGIMIAGGQNTGELFF.

The genes are TRBV28 and TRBJ2-1; 8 positions agree with TRBD2. The CDR3 length is 18 residues. Germline trimming cut 6 bases from V and 2 bases from J; bases unmatched to any gene: 15. Per the germline V gene, CDR1 is MDHEN and CDR2 is SYDVKM. The chain's CDR3 is CASRNGLASAIPYNEQFF. The CDR3 DNA reads TGTGCCAGCAGAAACGGACTAGCTTCGGCCATCCCCTACAATGAGCAGTTCTTC.

This chain links TRBV5-1 with TRBJ2-5; D possibly corresponds to TRBD1 (6 bases). Germline V gene sequence: CDR1 SGHRS, CDR2 YFSETQ. This CDR3 spans 18 amino acids. V lost 1 base to trimming and J lost 5 bases, with 24 bases between them. DNA of the CDR3: TGCGCCAGCAGCTTGCCCGCCGGCGGGCAGGGGAGCAGGGAGACCCAGTACTTC. Protein: CASSLPAGGQGSRETQYF.

This chain uses TRBV11-2 with TRBJ2-1, with 9 bases matching TRBD2. The CDR3 length is 15 residues. The germline gives CDR1 SGHAT, CDR2 FQNNGV. With V trimmed by 1 base and J by 7 bases, 5 bases remained unmatched. The CDR3 here is CASSLAAGGPNEQFF. The CDR3 DNA sequence: TGTGCCAGCAGCTTAGCGGCGGGAGGGCCGAATGAGCAGTTCTTC.

V is TRBV6-1 and J is TRBJ2-2; D possibly corresponds to TRBD1 (6 bases). Germline V gives CDR1 MNHNS, CDR2 SASEGT. The CDR3 contains 16 residues. V dropped 0 bases and J dropped 6 bases, with 14 bases sitting between them. CDR3 nucleotides: TGTGCCAGCAGTGAAGCAAATACAGGGTTGGCCGGGGAGCTGTTTTTT. Encoded protein: CASSEANTGLAGELFF.

This clone was observed once. This chain joins TRBV15 and TRBJ1-2; 7 bases are shared with TRBD1. The germline CDR1 and CDR2 sequences are LNHNV and YYDKDF (reference sequence). With 4 bases clipped from V and 2 bases from J, the junction kept 1 base outside the gene matches. CDR3 size: 13 residues. The CDR3 loop is CATSKGQNYGYTF. CDR3 coding DNA: TGTGCCACCAGCAAGGGACAGAACTATGGCTACACCTTC.

In the case of this clone: This CDR3 is also generated by other DNA sequences in the sample. The rearrangement uses TRBV5-6 and TRBJ2-3, with D maybe TRBD2 (6 bases). V was shortened by 0 bases and J by 3 bases, with 11 bases between the two germline ends. CDR1 SGHDT and CDR2 YYEEEE come from the germline V gene. There are 15 residues in the CDR3. The CDR3 sequence is CASSLVRGGTDTQYF. The CDR3 DNA follows: TGTGCCAGCAGCTTGGTGCGGGGCGGAACAGATACGCAGTATTTT.